The 21 T cell receptor beta chains given below trace back to one sample, sequenced in a study of regulatory T cells in long-lasting Graves disease. CDR3-region Arm-PCR and iRepertoire HTBI primers produced the TCR beta libraries. MiXCR, applied by TCRdb to the multiplex PCR reads, yields one record per CDR3 protein. This table has about 460,000 distinct CDR3 sequences, around 15% appearing once. As to time point: newly diagnosed GD, antithyroid drugs for less than 3 months. Making the TCR library involved RNA that had been extracted from PBMCs. The same data also went into a second study, on T cells in Graves' hyperthyroidism and ophthalmopathy.

Sequenced material: peripheral blood mononuclear cells (PBMCs), taken at new diagnosis, from a patient treated with antithyroid drugs. The source of these receptors is a woman aged 45-59 years with Graves disease.

The table lists this clonotype with many counts. This chain links TRBV5-1 with TRBJ2-3, with TRBD2 identical over 11 bases. The germline CDR1 and CDR2 sequences are SGHRS and YFSETQ. The CDR3 runs 16 residues. The V gene end was trimmed by 4 bases and the J gene end by 6 bases; junction bases not matched to a gene: 10. This CDR3 reads CASSAGTSGLSDTQYF. The DNA of the CDR3 is TGCGCCAGCAGCGCGGGGACTAGCGGATTGTCCGATACGCAGTATTTT.

This clonotype was counted ten times or more. The rearrangement joins TRBV2 to TRBJ2-5; 7 nucleotides agree with TRBD2. Germline loops: CDR1 SNHLY, CDR2 FYNNEI. This CDR3 has 16 amino acids. Germline trimming cut 10 bases from V and 4 bases from J; bases unmatched to any gene: 18. The DNA for the CDR3 is TGTGCCATCCGGGATGGAGCGTCCAAGCGGGGAGAGACCCAGTACTTC. Translating it yields CAIRDGASKRGETQYF.

This clonotype was counted ten times or more. The chain is built from TRBV5-1 and TRBJ2-1; possibly TRBD2 for D (6 bases). Germline V lookup: CDR1 SGHRS, CDR2 YFSETQ. The CDR3 sequence is 15 residues long. V was pared by 0 bases and J by 1 base, with 8 bases between. The CDR3, as DNA: TGCGCCAGCAGCTTGGTGCGGGATTCCTACAATGAGCAGTTCTTC. It yields the protein CASSLVRDSYNEQFF.

This clonotype was counted ten times or more. The chain links TRBV6-5 to TRBJ2-7, with 10 positions matching TRBD2. Per the germline V gene, CDR1 is MNHEY and CDR2 is SVGAGI. The CDR3 is 15 amino acids. The ends lost 0 bases at V and 8 bases at J; junction bases unmatched: 7. The CDR3 sequence: CASSYSTSGSNKQYF. CDR3 nucleotides: TGTGCCAGCAGTTACTCGACTAGCGGGTCTAACAAGCAGTACTTC.

This clonotype was seen a handful of times. V usage is TRBV5-1 and J usage is TRBJ1-1, with TRBD1 identical over 10 bases. V gave up 0 bases and J gave up 4 bases; unmatched junction bases: 9. Germline lookup yields CDR1 SGHRS and CDR2 YFSETQ. There are 17 residues in the CDR3. The CDR3 region is CASSLGWRTGGSTEAFF. The CDR3, as DNA: TGCGCCAGCAGCTTGGGATGGCGGACAGGGGGTAGCACTGAAGCTTTCTTT.

This clonotype was seen ten or more times. The chain is built from TRBV7-2 and TRBJ1-1; 8 positions match TRBD1. This CDR3 region has 13 residues. Germline V gives CDR1 SGHTA, CDR2 FQGNSA. With V trimmed by 7 bases and J by 0 bases, 1 base remained unmatched. CDR3 sequence (DNA): TGTGCCAGCAACAGGGGGATGAACACTGAAGCTTTCTTT. Translated: CASNRGMNTEAFF. Filled out from reference TRBV7-2 and TRBJ1-1, the complete variable domain reads GAGVSQSPSNKVTEKGKDVELRCDPISGHTALYWYRQSLGQGLEFLIYFQGNSAPDKSGLPSDRFSAERTGGSVSTLTIQRTQQEDSAVYLCASNRGMNTEAFFGQGTRLTVV.

This clonotype was recorded at least ten times. This chain links TRBV28 with TRBJ1-1; D gene unclear. CDR3 length equals 13 residues. Per the germline V gene, CDR1 is MDHEN and CDR2 is SYDVKM. V lost 0 bases and J lost 9, with 11 bases in between. The CDR3 region is CASSLWETGKAFF. CDR3 bases: TGTGCCAGCAGTTTATGGGAAACCGGGAAAGCTTTCTTT.

This clonotype was counted many times. The chain employs TRBV6-1 and TRBJ2-5, with no clear D. The CDR3 sequence is 14 residues long. Germline V lookup: CDR1 MNHNS, CDR2 SASEGT. V was trimmed by 3 bases and J by 0 bases, leaving 8 bases between them. Here the CDR3 DNA reads TGTGCCAGCAGTGATAGCCAGTACCAAGAGACCCAGTACTTC. It specifies CASSDSQYQETQYF.

This clonotype was recorded many times. The chain is built from TRBV7-9 and TRBJ2-7; 9 bases are a match to TRBD2. The germline V gene has CDR1 SEHNR and CDR2 FQNEAQ (reference sequence). CDR3 length: 15 amino acids. After removal of 6 bases from V and 2 bases from J, the junction contained 8 bases not matched to a gene. The CDR3 loop reads CASSAAVAGAYEQYF. CDR3 nucleotide sequence: TGTGCCAGCAGTGCGGCGGTAGCGGGAGCCTACGAGCAGTACTTC.

This clonotype was counted many times. The chain carries TRBV12-3 or TRBV12-4 and TRBJ2-5, with a tentative D call TRBD2 (6 bases). The CDR3 runs to 14 residues. V lost 7 bases and J lost 4, with 16 bases in between. The CDR3 coding sequence is TGTGCCAGCACTAAGGGCGGGACGGGAGAGACCCAGTACTTC. Residues: CASTKGGTGETQYF.

V is TRBV7-6 and J is TRBJ2-3; TRBD2 agrees at 7 bases. The CDR3 extends over 15 amino acids. V trimming: 8 bases; J trimming: 7 bases; junction bases outside the gene matches: 15. Germline V gene lookup returns CDR1 SGHVS and CDR2 FNYEAQ. The CDR3 DNA reads TGTGCCAGCCAGGCGGGAGAGTTCAGTGCGAATACGCAGTATTTT. The encoded protein is CASQAGEFSANTQYF.

On this clonotype itself: This may come from a read error, since a much larger clone is one base off. V gene TRBV25-1 combines with J gene TRBJ2-6; D is uncertain. Germline loops: CDR1 MGHDK, CDR2 SYGVNS. The germline V and J ends were trimmed by 4 bases and 2 bases, with 3 bases remaining between them. There are 13 residues in the CDR3. The CDR3 bases are TGTGCCAGCAGTGGCCCTGGGGCCAACGTCCTGACTTTC. Translated: CASSGPGANVLTF.

In its sample, this clonotype was seen many times. This chain links TRBV12-3 or TRBV12-4 with TRBJ1-2; 9 nucleotides agree with TRBD1. V was pared by 6 bases and J by 4 bases, with 9 bases of the junction left unmatched. The CDR3 loop spans 15 amino acids. The CDR3 is CASRGQGHQGYGYTF. CDR3 coding DNA: TGTGCCAGCAGGGGACAGGGACACCAGGGCTATGGCTACACCTTC.

This clonotype was picked up many times. V and J are TRBV28 and TRBJ2-6, with D uncertain. Germline V CDR1 and CDR2: MDHEN, SYDVKM. The CDR3 contains 16 residues. V lost 2 bases and J 0 bases, leaving 8 bases between the germline ends. CDR3 nucleotides: TGTGCCAGCAGTTTACCAGCCCGCTCTGGGGCCAACGTCCTGACTTTC. Amino acid sequence: CASSLPARSGANVLTF.

This chain uses TRBV2 with TRBJ1-2, with D uncertain. The CDR3 loop spans 16 amino acids. V lost 2 bases and J lost 2, with 15 bases in between. The germline V gene encodes CDR1 SNHLY and CDR2 FYNNEI. CDR3 sequence: CASSELITGSNYGYTF. CDR3 bases: TGTGCCAGCAGTGAATTGATTACGGGGTCAAACTATGGCTACACCTTC.

This clonotype was observed at least ten times. J is TRBJ1-2 and V is TRBV11-2; D may be TRBD1 (6 bases). Deletions cut 3 bases from V and 6 bases from J, with 20 bases between. Germline V gives CDR1 SGHAT, CDR2 FQNNGV. The CDR3 totals 16 residues. This CDR3 is CASSFGILGGEHGYTF. The CDR3 coding sequence is TGTGCCAGCAGCTTTGGTATATTGGGGGGCGAGCATGGCTACACCTTC.

At least ten counts were recorded for this clonotype. The CDR3 DNA reads as TGCAGCGGTGGGACAGGGACAACTCAGACCCAGTACTTC. It translates to CSGGTGTTQTQYF. The rearrangement joins TRBV29-1 to TRBJ2-5; 9 nucleotides align to TRBD1. The germline V gene has CDR1 SQVTM and CDR2 ANQGSEA. V gave up 7 bases and J gave up 6 bases; unmatched junction bases: 9. The CDR3 loop spans 13 amino acids.

This clonotype was seen only once. The chain links TRBV14 to TRBJ1-1; 8 nucleotides align to TRBD1. V shed 2 bases, J shed 3 bases, and the junction held 8 bases outside the gene matches. Germline CDR1 and CDR2: SGHDN and FVKESK. The CDR3 loop spans 16 amino acids. CDR3 in DNA: TGTGCCAGCAGCCAAACCGACAGGGGCGCGTACACTGAAGCTTTCTTT. It translates to CASSQTDRGAYTEAFF. The full variable domain, in which reference TRBV14 and TRBJ1-1 provide the parts outside the CDR3, is EAGVTQFPSHSVIEKGQTVTLRCDPISGHDNLYWYRRVMGKEIKFLLHFVKESKQDESGMPNNRFLAERTGGTYSTLKVQPAELEDSGVYFCASSQTDRGAYTEAFFGQGTRLTVV.

This clonotype was observed at least ten times. The V gene is TRBV2, the J gene TRBJ1-2; 8 positions agree with TRBD1. Germline trimming cut 5 bases from V and 2 bases from J; bases unmatched to any gene: 7. This CDR3 has 15 amino acids. Germline-derived CDR1 and CDR2 are SNHLY and FYNNEI. The CDR3: CASSRGQGLNYGYTF. The CDR3 DNA follows: TGTGCCAGCAGTCGCGGACAGGGCCTAAACTATGGCTACACCTTC.

This clonotype was observed at least ten times. V gene TRBV6-1 combines with J gene TRBJ2-7; D possibly uses TRBD1 or TRBD2 (5 bases each). Trimming removed 3 bases at V and 1 base at J, with 13 bases between. This CDR3 contains 15 residues. Germline loops: CDR1 MNHNS, CDR2 SASEGT. CDR3 in DNA: TGTGCCAGCAGTGAGGGACCCCAGGGATCCTACGAGCAGTACTTC. Its protein is CASSEGPQGSYEQYF.

The table lists this clonotype with many counts. The chain is built from TRBV3-1 and TRBJ2-1; D gene uncertain. This CDR3 spans 13 amino acids. Per germline, CDR1 LGHDT and CDR2 YNNKEL (reference sequence). V lost 4 bases and J 1 base, leaving 5 bases between the germline ends. The CDR3 here is CASSPASYNEQFF. The CDR3 DNA reads as TGTGCCAGCAGCCCCGCTTCCTACAATGAGCAGTTCTTC.